This T cell receptor (beta chain) is drawn from a study of brain T cells in children with intractable seizures (dated by TCRdb to about 2021). About the investigation overall: As a first screen for immune gene transcripts, resected brain tissue from about 53 pediatric epilepsy surgery cases was run on a NanoString immunology panel. About 70% of the 12 selected surgery cases also had pre-surgery blood sequenced, which left four cases with brain tissue only.

The time point label on this specimen signifies: resected brain tissue, or blood drawn just prior to surgery. The surgery cases that showed the highest brain T cell transcript signatures were chosen for TCR beta chain sequencing of brain tissue, and of blood when it was available. Patients had been treated with at least one anti-epileptic drug before surgery. The TCR-sequenced patients were children whose drug-resistant epilepsy was caused by tuberous sclerosis complex, focal cortical dysplasia, Rasmussen encephalitis or hemimegalencephaly. Bulk genomic DNA was extracted from unsorted brain tissue and whole blood with the Monarch genomic DNA purification kit. The immunoSEQ assay was used to generate TCR beta chain sequences from genomic DNA. In the source study's methods: Any CDR3 sequence that did not begin with the conserved framework cysteine at position 104 was removed by hand. To get clonality, the normalized Shannon's Diversity Index was subtracted from one, giving values from 0 (maximal diversity) to 1 (oligoclonal). Chi-squared comparison-of-proportions tests assessed whether the same CDR3 differed in frequency between samples, such as brain versus blood. Public clonotypes were found by searching immuneACCESS, and the VDJdb browser was used to assess similarity to known antiviral clonotypes. TCRdb provides this immuneACCESS table in a form limited to in-frame rearrangements. Some clones are lacking; in checked studies, under half of them reflect an unresolved V gene, and why the rest are absent is not known. V and J calls plus clone size are reproduced from that table; the DNA served to infer D and trimming. Across this sample there are fewer than 50,000 clones, with about 93% seen only once. The ten top clones hold roughly 6.5% of the sample.

Study-wide findings and limitations: Viral specificity was inferred only from CDR3 sequence similarity, and patients' HCMV serostatus was unknown. Because sequencing depth differed between pre- and post-surgery blood, the absence of clones from the pre-surgery sample may reflect undersampling.

In the germline V gene, CDR1 corresponds to SNHLY and CDR2 to FYNNEI. V and J lose 4 bases and 5 bases, and a span of 11 bases separates them. The CDR3 runs 13 residues from the cysteine to the phenylalanine. This entry keeps only the CDR3 DNA: 39 bases, framed from base 1. Notes on this clone: Its target antigen remains unknown. There are no base qualities to consult, and no much larger clone falls within one base.

The TCR was taken from a girl aged 2 to 9 with tuberous sclerosis and intractable seizures. The sequence is built from TRBV2 and TRBJ2-5; possibly the D gene is TRBD2, per 5 matching bases. The sequences come from peripheral blood, collected at surgery. The DNA sequence is given as TGTGCCAGCAGTGGATGGGAGATCGAGACCCAGTACTTC. Protein translation: CASSGWEIETQYF.